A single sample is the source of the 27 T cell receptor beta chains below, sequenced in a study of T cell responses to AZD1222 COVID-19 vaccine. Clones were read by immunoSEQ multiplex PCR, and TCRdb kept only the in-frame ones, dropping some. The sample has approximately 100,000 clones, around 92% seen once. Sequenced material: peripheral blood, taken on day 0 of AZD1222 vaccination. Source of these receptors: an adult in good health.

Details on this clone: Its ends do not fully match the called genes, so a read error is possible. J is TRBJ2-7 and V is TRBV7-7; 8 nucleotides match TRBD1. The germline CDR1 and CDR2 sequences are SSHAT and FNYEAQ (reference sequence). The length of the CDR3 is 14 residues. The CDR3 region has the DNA TGTGCTAGCACAGGACAGGGTATTTGGTACGAGCAGTACTTC. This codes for CASTGQGIWYEQYF.

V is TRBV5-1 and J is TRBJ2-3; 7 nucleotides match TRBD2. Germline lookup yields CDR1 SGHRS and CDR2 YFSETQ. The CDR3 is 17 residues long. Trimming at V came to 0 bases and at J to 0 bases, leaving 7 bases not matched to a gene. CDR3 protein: CASSLASLAASTDTQYF. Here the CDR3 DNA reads TGCGCCAGCAGCTTGGCCAGCCTAGCGGCTAGCACAGATACGCAGTATTTT.

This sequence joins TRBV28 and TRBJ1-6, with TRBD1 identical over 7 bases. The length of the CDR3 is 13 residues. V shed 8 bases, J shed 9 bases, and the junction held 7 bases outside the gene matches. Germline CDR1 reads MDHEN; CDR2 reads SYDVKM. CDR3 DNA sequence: TGTGCCAGCGATAGGGGGCCGGGTTCACCCCTCCACTTT. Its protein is CASDRGPGSPLHF.

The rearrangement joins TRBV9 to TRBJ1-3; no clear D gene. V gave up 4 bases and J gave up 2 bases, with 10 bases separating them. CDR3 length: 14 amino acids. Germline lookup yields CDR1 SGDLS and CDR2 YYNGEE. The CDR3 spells CASSIQDAGNTIYF. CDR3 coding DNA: TGTGCCAGCAGCATCCAGGACGCTGGAAACACCATATATTTT.

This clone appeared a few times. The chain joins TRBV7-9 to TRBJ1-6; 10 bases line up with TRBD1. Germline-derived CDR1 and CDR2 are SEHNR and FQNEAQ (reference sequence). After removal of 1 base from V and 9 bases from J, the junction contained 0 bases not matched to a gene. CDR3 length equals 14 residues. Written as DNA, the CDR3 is TGTGCCAGCAGCTTAGGGACAGGGGGTTCACCCCTCCACTTT. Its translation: CASSLGTGGSPLHF.

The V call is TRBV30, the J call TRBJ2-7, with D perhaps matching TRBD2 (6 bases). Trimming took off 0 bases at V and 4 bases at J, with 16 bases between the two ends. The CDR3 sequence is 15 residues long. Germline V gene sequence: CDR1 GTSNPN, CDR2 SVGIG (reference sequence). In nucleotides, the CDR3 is TGTGCCTGGAGTGTCAACGCGGGGAGCCTATACGAGCAGTACTTC. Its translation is CAWSVNAGSLYEQYF.

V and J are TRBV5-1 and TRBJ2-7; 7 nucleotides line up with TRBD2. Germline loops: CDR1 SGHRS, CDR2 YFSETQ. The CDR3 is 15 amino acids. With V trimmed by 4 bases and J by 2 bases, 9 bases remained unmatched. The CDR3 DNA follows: TGCGCCAGCAGCCCATCAGCAGCGGGAACCTACGAGCAGTACTTC. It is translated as CASSPSAAGTYEQYF.

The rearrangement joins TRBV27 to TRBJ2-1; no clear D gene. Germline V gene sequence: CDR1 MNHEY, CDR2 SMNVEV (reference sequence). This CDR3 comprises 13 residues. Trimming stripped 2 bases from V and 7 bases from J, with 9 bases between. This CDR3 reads CASSLRATNEQFF. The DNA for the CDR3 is TGTGCCAGCAGTTTACGAGCGACTAATGAGCAGTTCTTC.

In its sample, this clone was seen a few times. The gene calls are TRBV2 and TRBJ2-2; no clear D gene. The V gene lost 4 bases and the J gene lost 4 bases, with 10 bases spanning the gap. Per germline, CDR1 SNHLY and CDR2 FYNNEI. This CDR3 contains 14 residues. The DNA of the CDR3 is TGTGCCAGCAGTGTTCGTGAAGGCACCGGGGAGCTGTTTTTT. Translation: CASSVREGTGELFF.

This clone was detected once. The CDR3 sequence is CASSFTGEDEQFF. In DNA form, the CDR3 reads TGTGCCAGCAGTTTTACGGGAGAGGATGAGCAGTTCTTC. J is TRBJ2-1 and V is TRBV6-2 or TRBV6-3; maybe TRBD2 (6 bases). CDR1 and CDR2 (germline): MNHEY, SVGEGT. The CDR3 contains 13 residues. Trimming took off 4 bases at V and 8 bases at J, with 12 bases between the two ends.

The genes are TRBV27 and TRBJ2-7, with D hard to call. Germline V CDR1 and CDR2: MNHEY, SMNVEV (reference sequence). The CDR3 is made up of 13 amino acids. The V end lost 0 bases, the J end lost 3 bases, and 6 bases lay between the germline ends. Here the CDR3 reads CASSLSMFYEQYF. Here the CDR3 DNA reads TGTGCCAGCAGTTTATCGATGTTCTACGAGCAGTACTTC.

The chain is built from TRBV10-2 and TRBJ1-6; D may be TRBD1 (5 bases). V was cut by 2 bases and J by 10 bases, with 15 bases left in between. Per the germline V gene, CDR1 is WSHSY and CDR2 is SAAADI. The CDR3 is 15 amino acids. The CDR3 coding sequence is TGCGCCAGCAGTGAGAGGGGCAGGGAAGACTCACCCCTCCACTTT. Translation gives CASSERGREDSPLHF.

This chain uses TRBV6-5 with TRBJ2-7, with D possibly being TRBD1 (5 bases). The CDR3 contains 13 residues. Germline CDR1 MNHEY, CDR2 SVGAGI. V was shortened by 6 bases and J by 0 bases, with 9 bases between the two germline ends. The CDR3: CASRKGSSYEQYF. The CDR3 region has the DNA TGTGCCAGCAGAAAGGGGTCCTCCTACGAGCAGTACTTC.

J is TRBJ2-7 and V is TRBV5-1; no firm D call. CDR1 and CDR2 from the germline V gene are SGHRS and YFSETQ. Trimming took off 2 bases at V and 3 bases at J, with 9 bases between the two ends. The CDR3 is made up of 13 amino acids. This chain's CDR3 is CASSLVQSYEQYF. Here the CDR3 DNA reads TGCGCCAGCAGCTTAGTCCAAAGCTACGAGCAGTACTTC.

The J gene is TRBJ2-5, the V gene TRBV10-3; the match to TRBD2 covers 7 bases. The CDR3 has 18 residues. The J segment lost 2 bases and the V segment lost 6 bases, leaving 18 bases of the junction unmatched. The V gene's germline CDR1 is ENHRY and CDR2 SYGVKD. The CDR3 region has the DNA TGTGCCATCAGCCACCCCCAACTAGCGACCCACCTACAAGAGACCCAGTACTTC. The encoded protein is CAISHPQLATHLQETQYF.

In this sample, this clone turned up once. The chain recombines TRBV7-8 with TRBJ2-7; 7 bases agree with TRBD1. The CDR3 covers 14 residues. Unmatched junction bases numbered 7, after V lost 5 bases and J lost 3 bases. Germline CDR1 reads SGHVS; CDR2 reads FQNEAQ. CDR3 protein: CASSPQGGDYEQYF. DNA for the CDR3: TGTGCCAGCAGCCCCCAAGGGGGCGACTACGAGCAGTACTTC.

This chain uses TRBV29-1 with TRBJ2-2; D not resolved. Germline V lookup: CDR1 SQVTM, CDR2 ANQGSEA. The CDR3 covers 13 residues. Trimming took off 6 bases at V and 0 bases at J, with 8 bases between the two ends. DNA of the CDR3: TGCAGCGTGGATAAGTCGAACACCGGGGAGCTGTTTTTT. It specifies CSVDKSNTGELFF.

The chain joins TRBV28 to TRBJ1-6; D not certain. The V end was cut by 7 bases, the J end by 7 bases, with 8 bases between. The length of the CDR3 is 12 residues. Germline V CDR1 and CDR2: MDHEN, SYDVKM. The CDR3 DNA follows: TGTGCCAGCACCAAGCCAAATTCACCCCTCCACTTT. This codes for CASTKPNSPLHF.

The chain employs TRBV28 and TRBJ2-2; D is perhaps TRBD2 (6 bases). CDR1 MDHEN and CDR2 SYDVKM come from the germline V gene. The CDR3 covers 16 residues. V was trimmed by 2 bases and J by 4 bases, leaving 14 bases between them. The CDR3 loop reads CASSLIASAVTGELFF. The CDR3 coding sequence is TGTGCCAGCAGTTTAATCGCTAGCGCGGTCACCGGGGAGCTGTTTTTT.

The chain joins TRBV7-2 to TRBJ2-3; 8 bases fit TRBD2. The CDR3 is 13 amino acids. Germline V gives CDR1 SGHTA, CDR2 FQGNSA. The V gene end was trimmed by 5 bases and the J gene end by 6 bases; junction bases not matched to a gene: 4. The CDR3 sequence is CASSPRLADTQYF. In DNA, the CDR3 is TGTGCCAGCAGCCCAAGACTAGCGGATACGCAGTATTTT.

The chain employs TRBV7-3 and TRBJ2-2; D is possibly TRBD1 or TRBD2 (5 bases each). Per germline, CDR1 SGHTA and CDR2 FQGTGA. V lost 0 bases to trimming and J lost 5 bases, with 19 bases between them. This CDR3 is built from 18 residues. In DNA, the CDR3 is TGTGCCAGCAGCTTAACGGGGAGTAGGGGTTCGTGGACCGGGGAGCTGTTTTTT. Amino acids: CASSLTGSRGSWTGELFF.

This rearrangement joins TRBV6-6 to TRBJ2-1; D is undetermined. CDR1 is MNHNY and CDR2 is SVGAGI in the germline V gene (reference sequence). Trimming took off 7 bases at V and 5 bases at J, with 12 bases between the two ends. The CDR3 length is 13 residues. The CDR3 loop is CASTEFEDNEQFF. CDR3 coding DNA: TGTGCCAGCACCGAATTTGAGGACAATGAGCAGTTCTTC.

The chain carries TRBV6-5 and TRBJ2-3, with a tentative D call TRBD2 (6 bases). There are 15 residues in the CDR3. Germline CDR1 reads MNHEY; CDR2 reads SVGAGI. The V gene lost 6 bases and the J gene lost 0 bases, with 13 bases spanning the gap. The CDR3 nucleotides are TGTGCCAGCAGACGCCCGGGAGAAAGCACAGATACGCAGTATTTT. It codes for CASRRPGESTDTQYF.

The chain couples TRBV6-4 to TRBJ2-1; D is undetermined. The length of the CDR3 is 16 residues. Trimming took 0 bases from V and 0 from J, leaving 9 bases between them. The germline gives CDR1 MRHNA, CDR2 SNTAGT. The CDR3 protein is CASSDSGGSSYNEQFF. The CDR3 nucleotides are TGTGCCAGCAGTGACTCCGGCGGAAGCTCCTACAATGAGCAGTTCTTC.

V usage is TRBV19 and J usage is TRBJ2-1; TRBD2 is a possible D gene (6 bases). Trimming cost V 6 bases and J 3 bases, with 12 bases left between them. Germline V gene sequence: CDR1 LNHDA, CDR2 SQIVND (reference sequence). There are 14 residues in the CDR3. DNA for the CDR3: TGTGCCAGTAGGGATCCCGGGAGCTACAATGAGCAGTTCTTC. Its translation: CASRDPGSYNEQFF.

This chain's CDR3 is CAWSGSLTPNSGNTIYF. In nucleotides, the CDR3 is TGTGCCTGGAGTGGGTCACTAACACCGAACTCTGGAAACACCATATATTTT. The chain carries TRBV30 and TRBJ1-3; the D is unclear. Looked up from germline, CDR1 is GTSNPN and CDR2 is SVGIG (reference sequence). The CDR3 totals 17 residues. Trimming removed 1 base from V and 0 bases from J, with 16 bases in between.

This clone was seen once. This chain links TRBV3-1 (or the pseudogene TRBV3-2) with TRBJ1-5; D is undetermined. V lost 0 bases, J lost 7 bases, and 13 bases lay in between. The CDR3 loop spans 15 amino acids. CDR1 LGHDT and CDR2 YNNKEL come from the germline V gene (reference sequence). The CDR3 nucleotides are TGTGCCAGCAGCCAAGATGTGGGCTTTCGACAGCCCCAGCATTTT. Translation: CASSQDVGFRQPQHF.